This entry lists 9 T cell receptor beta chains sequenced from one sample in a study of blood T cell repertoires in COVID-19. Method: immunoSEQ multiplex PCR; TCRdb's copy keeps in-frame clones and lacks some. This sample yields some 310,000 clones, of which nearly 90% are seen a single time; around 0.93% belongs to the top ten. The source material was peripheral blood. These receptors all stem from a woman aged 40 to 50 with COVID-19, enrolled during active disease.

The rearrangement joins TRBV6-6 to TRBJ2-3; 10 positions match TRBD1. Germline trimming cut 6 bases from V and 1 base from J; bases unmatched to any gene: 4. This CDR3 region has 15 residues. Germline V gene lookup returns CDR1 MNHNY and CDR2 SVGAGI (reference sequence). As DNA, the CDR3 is TGTGCCAGCAGAATGACAGGGGGCGGCACAGATACGCAGTATTTT. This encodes CASRMTGGGTDTQYF.

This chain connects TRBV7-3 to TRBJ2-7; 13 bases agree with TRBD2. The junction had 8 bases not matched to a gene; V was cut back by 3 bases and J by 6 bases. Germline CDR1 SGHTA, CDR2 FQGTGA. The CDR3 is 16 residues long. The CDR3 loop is CASSLTRTSGSPEQYF. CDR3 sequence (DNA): TGTGCCAGCAGCTTGACTAGGACTAGCGGGAGCCCCGAGCAGTACTTC. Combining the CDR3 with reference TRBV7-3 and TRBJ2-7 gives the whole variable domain GAGVSQTPSNKVTEKGKYVELRCDPISGHTALYWYRQSLGQGPEFLIYFQGTGAADDSGLPNDRFFAVRPEGSVSTLKIQRTERGDSAVYLCASSLTRTSGSPEQYFGPGTRLTVT.

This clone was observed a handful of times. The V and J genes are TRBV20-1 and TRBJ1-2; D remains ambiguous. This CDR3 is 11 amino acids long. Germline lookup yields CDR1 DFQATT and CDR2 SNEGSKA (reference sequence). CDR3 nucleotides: TGCTCTGCTGAGTCTATCTATGGCTACACCTTC. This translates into CSAESIYGYTF.

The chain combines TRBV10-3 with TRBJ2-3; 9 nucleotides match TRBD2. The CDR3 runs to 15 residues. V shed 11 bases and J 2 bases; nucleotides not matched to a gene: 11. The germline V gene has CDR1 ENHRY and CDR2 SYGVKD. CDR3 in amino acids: CASGRGGGSTDTQYF. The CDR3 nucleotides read TGTGCCTCAGGGCGCGGGGGGGGATCCACAGATACGCAGTATTTT.

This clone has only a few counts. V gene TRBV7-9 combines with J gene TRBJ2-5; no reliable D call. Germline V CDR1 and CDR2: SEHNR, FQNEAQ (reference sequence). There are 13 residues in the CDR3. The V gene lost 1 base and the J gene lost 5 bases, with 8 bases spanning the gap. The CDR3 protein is CASSLGVGETQYF. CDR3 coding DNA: TGTGCCAGCAGCTTAGGAGTCGGGGAGACCCAGTACTTC.

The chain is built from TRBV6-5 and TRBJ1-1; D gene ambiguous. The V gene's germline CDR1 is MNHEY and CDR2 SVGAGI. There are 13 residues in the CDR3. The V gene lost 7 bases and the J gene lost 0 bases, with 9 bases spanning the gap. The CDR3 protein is CASKEGMNTEAFF. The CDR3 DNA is TGTGCCAGCAAGGAGGGAATGAACACTGAAGCTTTCTTT.

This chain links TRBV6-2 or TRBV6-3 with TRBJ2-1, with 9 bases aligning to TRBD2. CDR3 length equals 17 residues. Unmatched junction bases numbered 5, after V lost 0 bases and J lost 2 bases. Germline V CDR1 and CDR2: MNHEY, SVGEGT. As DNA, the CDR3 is TGTGCCAGCAGTTACTCGATGGTAGCGGGGGCCTACAATGAGCAGTTCTTC. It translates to CASSYSMVAGAYNEQFF.

CDR3 nucleotide sequence: TGTGCCAGCAGCGTAGGACTAGCGGGGTACGAGCAGTACTTC. Protein: CASSVGLAGYEQYF. The V and J genes are TRBV9 and TRBJ2-7, with 11 nucleotides matching TRBD2. The V and J ends lost 0 bases and 4 bases, in that order; junction bases with no gene match: 0. Germline V gives CDR1 SGDLS, CDR2 YYNGEE. The CDR3 has 14 residues.

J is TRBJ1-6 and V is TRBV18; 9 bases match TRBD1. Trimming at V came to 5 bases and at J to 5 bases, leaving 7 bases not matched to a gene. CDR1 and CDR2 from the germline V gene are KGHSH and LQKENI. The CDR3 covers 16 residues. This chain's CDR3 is CASSVPGQGNNSPLHF. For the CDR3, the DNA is TGTGCCAGCTCAGTTCCGGGACAGGGTAATAATTCACCCCTCCACTTT.